The clone carrying this TCR beta chain is categorized as large (0.1 to 1%). Clones were read by immunoSEQ multiplex PCR, and TCRdb kept only the in-frame ones, dropping some. The sample lists 2,000 or so clones, roughly 24% occurring once. The source of the sample is a study of T cells in localized non-small cell lung cancer. Trimming shortened V by 4 bases and J by 3 bases, and 16 bases separated the two germline ends. CDR1 is SQVTM, CDR2 ANQGSEA, per germline. The CDR3 has 14 residues. The TCR was taken from a female donor aged 60 or older with stage II lung adenocarcinoma. This rearrangement joins TRBV29-1 to TRBJ2-7; a weak D match, TRBD2 (6 bases). This specimen consisted of normal lung tissue next to the tumor, obtained before any cancer treatment. The DNA for the CDR3 is TGCAGCGTTGGGGCCAGCGGGTCTAACTACGAGCAGTACTTC. Protein product: CSVGASGSNYEQYF.